This T cell receptor (beta chain) is drawn from a study of cytomegalovirus exposure and HLA in healthy donors. Study observations and caveats: A later analysis, which compared TCR beta chains of equal frequency, found the HLA-associated ones more clonally expanded.

Concerning this clone itself: The antigen is unknown.

The V gene's germline CDR1 is SEHNR and CDR2 FQNEAQ (reference sequence). The CDR3 is 13 residues long. V dropped 7 bases and J dropped 0 bases, with 9 bases sitting between them. Amplification used 60 Vbeta primers and 13 Jbeta primers. Measured with immunoSEQ multiplex PCR; TCRdb has only the in-frame clones, and not every one. The table records 150,000 to 200,000 clones, about four fifths of them present only once. This TCR was recovered from a young woman in good health and CMV-seronegative. The chain recombines TRBV7-9 with TRBJ1-1; D uncertain. The sequenced material came from PBMCs. CDR3 nucleotides: TGTGCCAGCAACCAACAGATGAACACTGAAGCTTTCTTT. This codes for CASNQQMNTEAFF.